This entry is about one TCR beta chain. What it recognizes is unknown. These data belong to a study of T cell responses to AZD1222 COVID-19 vaccine. Findings of the study overall: Across the whole spike, CD4 TCRs peaked at regions 160-218 and 743-854. White British donors predominated, females outnumbered males, and clonal diversity was possibly underestimated. Every sample of the repertoires postdated the peak T cell response. Spike-specific TCR breadth and depth rose after two AZD1222 doses.

CDR1 is GTSNPN, CDR2 SVGIG, per germline (reference sequence). The CDR3 contains 13 residues. Trimming pared 5 bases from V and 1 base from J, leaving 11 bases between. This table comes from immunoSEQ multiplex PCR, and its TCRdb copy is limited to in-frame clones, with some not included. The table has roughly 80,000 clones, 75% to 95% seen once. The source was peripheral blood, collected 28 days after the second AZD1222 dose. The receptor's source is an adult who received the AZD1222 COVID-19 vaccine. V and J are TRBV30 and TRBJ1-1; D remains unclear. The CDR3, as DNA: TGTGCCTGGGCGACTGATACGAACACTGAAGCTTTCTTT. Translating gives CAWATDTNTEAFF.